These 25 T cell receptor beta chains were all obtained from the same sample, sequenced in a study of control samples from healthy donors and cancer patients. This table comes from immunoSEQ multiplex PCR, and its TCRdb copy is limited to in-frame clones, with some not included. The sample contains 130,000 or so clones, around nine tenths of which appear only once. Sequenced input: PBMCs. The receptors stem from a man between 50 and 59 years old with head and neck cancer.

The rearrangement uses TRBV11-1 and TRBJ2-3; 9 positions agree with TRBD2. Germline trimming cut 2 bases from V and 5 bases from J; bases unmatched to any gene: 5. CDR3 length: 15 amino acids. From germline, CDR1 is SGHAT and CDR2 FQDESV (reference sequence). In nucleotides, the CDR3 is TGTGCCAGCAGCTTAACGGCGGGAGGGGGAGATACGCAGTATTTT. Translated, it gives CASSLTAGGGDTQYF.

The chain couples TRBV9 to TRBJ2-1; D may be TRBD1 or TRBD2 (5 bases each). CDR1 and CDR2 from the germline V gene are SGDLS and YYNGEE. V was cut by 3 bases and J by 5 bases, with 18 bases left in between. The CDR3 covers 16 residues. The CDR3 DNA is TGTGCCAGCAGCGCACCCCCGGGACGGAACGACAATGAGCAGTTCTTC. Translating gives CASSAPPGRNDNEQFF.

This clone was detected only once. The rearrangement uses TRBV14 and TRBJ2-7; 10 bases match TRBD1. Germline lookup yields CDR1 SGHDN and CDR2 FVKESK. V shed 4 bases and J 6 bases; nucleotides not matched to a gene: 12. The CDR3 is made up of 16 amino acids. The CDR3 spells CASSRPGQGSSPEQYF. The CDR3 nucleotides read TGTGCCAGCAGCCGACCGGGACAGGGGAGCTCCCCCGAGCAGTACTTC.

The chain combines TRBV7-2 with TRBJ2-1; D might be TRBD2 (6 bases). This CDR3 is 14 amino acids long. Germline V lookup: CDR1 SGHTA, CDR2 FQGNSA. V dropped 0 bases and J dropped 8 bases, with 11 bases sitting between them. The CDR3 spells CASSLASGVYEQFF. CDR3 nucleotide sequence: TGTGCCAGCAGCTTAGCTTCGGGAGTATATGAGCAGTTCTTC.

The V gene is TRBV5-1, the J gene TRBJ1-3; D is ambiguous. Germline-derived CDR1 and CDR2 are SGHRS and YFSETQ. Trimming left V 0 bases short and J 0 bases short, with 13 bases between. CDR3 length equals 17 residues. The CDR3 loop reads CASSLGKGGISGNTIYF. CDR3 in DNA: TGCGCCAGCAGCTTGGGGAAAGGAGGAATCTCTGGAAACACCATATATTTT.

CDR3 in amino acids: CATTSGSGELFF. CDR3 nucleotides: TGTGCCACGACTAGCGGGAGTGGAGAGCTGTTTTTT. The gene calls are TRBV10-3 and TRBJ2-2, with TRBD2 identical over 12 bases. In germline, CDR1 is ENHRY, CDR2 SYGVKD. The V segment lost 10 bases and the J segment 11 bases; nucleotides outside the gene matches: 5. The length of the CDR3 is 12 residues.

About this clone itself: At the DNA level, this CDR3 is encoded by other sequences in the same sample as well. J is TRBJ1-5 and V is TRBV27; 9 bases map to TRBD1. J lost 7 bases, V lost 6 bases, and 7 bases had no gene match. The CDR3 totals 14 residues. CDR1 is MNHEY and CDR2 is SMNVEV in the germline V gene (reference sequence). The CDR3 sequence: CASSSTGGGQPQHF. The CDR3 nucleotides are TGTGCCAGCAGCTCGACAGGGGGAGGGCAGCCCCAGCATTTT.

The table lists this clone with a count of one. V gene TRBV19 combines with J gene TRBJ2-3; 12 bases match TRBD2. J gave up 6 bases and V 5 bases, and 6 bases lay outside the gene matches. The CDR3 totals 15 residues. Germline CDR1 reads LNHDA; CDR2 reads SQIVND (reference sequence). The CDR3 region is CASSLTSGSLDTQYF. CDR3 coding DNA: TGTGCCAGTAGTCTGACTAGCGGGAGTTTGGATACGCAGTATTTT.

The rearrangement uses TRBV27 and TRBJ1-1; a weak D match, TRBD1 (5 bases). CDR3 length: 15 amino acids. The V and J ends lost 6 bases and 0 bases respectively, with 14 bases between them. In germline, CDR1 is MNHEY, CDR2 SMNVEV (reference sequence). CDR3 nucleotides: TGTGCCAGCAGCCACCGGGGGACCTTGAACACTGAAGCTTTCTTT. Amino acids: CASSHRGTLNTEAFF.

V is TRBV6-5 and J is TRBJ2-1, with D perhaps TRBD1 or TRBD2 (5 bases each). Germline lookup yields CDR1 MNHEY and CDR2 SVGAGI. The CDR3 spans 15 residues. Deletions cut 7 bases from V and 8 bases from J, with 21 bases between. This CDR3 reads CASTMGPTALDEQFF. The CDR3 nucleotides are TGTGCCAGCACTATGGGACCAACCGCCCTGGATGAGCAGTTCTTC.

About this clone: This CDR3 is also generated by other DNA sequences in the sample. This chain connects TRBV11-3 to TRBJ1-1; D is unclear. The ends were cut back, 3 bases at V and 1 base at J, with 6 bases in the middle. The CDR3 totals 13 residues. Looked up from germline, CDR1 is SGHNT and CDR2 is YENEEA. The CDR3 protein is CASSLQENTEAFF. CDR3 in DNA: TGTGCCAGCAGCTTGCAGGAGAACACTGAAGCTTTCTTT. Full variable domain (missing parts from reference TRBV11-3 and TRBJ1-1): EAGVVQSPRYKIIEKKQPVAFWCNPISGHNTLYWYLQNLGQGPELLIRYENEEAVDDSQLPKDRFSAERLKGVDSTLKIQPAELGDSAVYLCASSLQENTEAFFGQGTRLTVV.

This rearrangement joins TRBV28 to TRBJ2-2; a weak D match, TRBD1 (6 bases). The CDR3 consists of 13 residues. Trimming removed 8 bases from V and 1 base from J, with 8 bases in between. From germline, CDR1 is MDHEN and CDR2 SYDVKM. The CDR3 sequence is CASAQGNTGELFF. In nucleotides, the CDR3 is TGTGCCAGCGCACAGGGGAACACCGGGGAGCTGTTTTTT.

This clone was observed a few times. J is TRBJ2-7 and V is TRBV15; D perhaps matches TRBD1 (6 bases). Trimming shortened V by 0 bases and J by 1 base, and 25 bases separated the two germline ends. Germline CDR1 LNHNV, CDR2 YYDKDF (reference sequence). The CDR3 sequence is 20 residues long. The CDR3 DNA is TGTGCCACCAGCAGAGATCCCAGAGCCCTTGCACAGGGTGAGTCCTACGAGCAGTACTTC. It is translated as CATSRDPRALAQGESYEQYF.

V gene TRBV12-3 or TRBV12-4 combines with J gene TRBJ1-1; D is ambiguous. Trimming stripped 0 bases from V and 8 bases from J, with 10 bases between. There are 13 residues in the CDR3. CDR3 sequence (DNA): TGTGCCAGCAGTTTAGCGGCAGGAGGAGAAGCTTTCTTT. Translated, it gives CASSLAAGGEAFF.

The chain carries TRBV6-6 and TRBJ2-7; 12 positions agree with TRBD2. This CDR3 has 15 amino acids. CDR1 is MNHNY and CDR2 is SVGAGI in the germline V gene (reference sequence). The J segment lost 6 bases and the V segment lost 7 bases, leaving 10 bases of the junction unmatched. CDR3 loop: CASTDPGLAGSEQYF. The CDR3 DNA reads as TGTGCCAGCACCGATCCGGGACTAGCGGGTAGCGAGCAGTACTTC.

The chain joins TRBV5-4 to TRBJ1-1, with D perhaps TRBD1 (5 bases). V lost 0 bases, J lost 5 bases, and 11 bases lay in between. Germline V gene sequence: CDR1 SGHNT, CDR2 YYREEE (reference sequence). This CDR3 is 14 amino acids long. The CDR3 region has the DNA TGTGCCAGCAGCTTGGCCCTGGGGCAAACTGAAGCTTTCTTT. Translation: CASSLALGQTEAFF. The full variable domain, completed using reference TRBV5-4 and TRBJ1-1, is ETGVTQSPTHLIKTRGQQVTLRCSSQSGHNTVSWYQQALGQGPQFIFQYYREEENGRGNFPPRFSGLQFPNYSSELNVNALELDDSALYLCASSLALGQTEAFFGQGTRLTVV.

The genes are TRBV30 and TRBJ1-1; a weak D match, TRBD1 (5 bases). V was cut by 5 bases and J by 8 bases, with 18 bases left in between. There are 13 residues in the CDR3. Germline V gene data show CDR1 as GTSNPN and CDR2 as SVGIG (reference sequence). DNA of the CDR3: TGTGCCTGGGTGGGACCAGGGATTCAGGAAGCTTTCTTT. Its protein product is CAWVGPGIQEAFF. Looking up the rest from reference TRBV30 and TRBJ1-1 gives the full variable domain: SQTIHQWPATLVQPVGSPLSLECTVEGTSNPNLYWYRQAAGRGLQLLFYSVGIGQISSEVPQNLSASRPQDRQFILSSKKLLLSDSGFYLCAWVGPGIQEAFFGQGTRLTVV.

This clone was counted a single time. The CDR3: CASSSRDGTSYEQYF. The DNA of the CDR3 is TGTGCCAGCAGTTCCCGGGACGGAACCTCCTACGAGCAGTACTTC. V and J are TRBV27 and TRBJ2-7; tentatively, D is TRBD1 or TRBD2 (5 bases each). Trimming removed 4 bases from V and 0 bases from J, with 13 bases in between. Looked up from germline, CDR1 is MNHEY and CDR2 is SMNVEV (reference sequence). The CDR3 contains 15 residues.

This chain links TRBV5-1 with TRBJ2-1; no clear D. This CDR3 spans 14 amino acids. Trimming left V 0 bases short and J 10 bases short, with 14 bases between. Germline lookup yields CDR1 SGHRS and CDR2 YFSETQ. The CDR3 DNA follows: TGCGCCAGCAGCTTGGCCTTGGGGTCTCGGGAGCAGTTCTTC. Translating it yields CASSLALGSREQFF.

CDR3: CASSQGAGGGNEQFF. The CDR3 coding sequence is TGTGCCAGCAGCCAAGGGGCGGGAGGTGGGAATGAGCAGTTCTTC. V is TRBV3-1 (or the pseudogene TRBV3-2) and J is TRBJ2-1, with 8 bases that match TRBD2. CDR1 is LGHDT, CDR2 YNNKEL, per germline (reference sequence). V was pared by 1 base and J by 7 bases, with 6 bases of the junction left unmatched. CDR3 length: 15 residues.

The J gene is TRBJ2-7, the V gene TRBV11-2; the D is unclear. CDR1 SGHAT and CDR2 FQNNGV come from the germline V gene. This CDR3 contains 14 residues. V was pared by 6 bases and J by 9 bases, with 21 bases between. CDR3 loop: CASSPSRASPGQYF. The CDR3 DNA reads as TGTGCCAGCAGTCCCTCCCGTGCCTCGCCGGGGCAGTACTTC.

The chain links TRBV28 to TRBJ2-7; D is ambiguous. Germline assignment: CDR1 MDHEN and CDR2 SYDVKM. The CDR3 spans 15 residues. The V end lost 4 bases, the J end lost 4 bases, and 17 bases lay between the germline ends. In nucleotides, the CDR3 is TGTGCCAGCAGTTCCCCGACTGCAGCTGGGTACGAGCAGTACTTC. Its protein is CASSSPTAAGYEQYF.

The chain couples TRBV7-9 to TRBJ2-7; 8 bases fit TRBD1. CDR3 length: 15 amino acids. The germline gives CDR1 SEHNR, CDR2 FQNEAQ (reference sequence). J was trimmed by 2 bases and V by 5 bases; bases with no gene match: 8. CDR3 sequence reads: CASSPPGQETYEQYF. CDR3 coding DNA: TGTGCCAGCAGCCCGCCGGGACAGGAAACCTACGAGCAGTACTTC.

This CDR3 is CASSLGGYGYTF. The CDR3 DNA reads TGTGCCAGCAGCTTGGGGGGCTATGGCTACACCTTC. The J gene is TRBJ1-2, the V gene TRBV5-4; no clear D. CDR3 size: 12 residues. The germline V and J ends were trimmed by 0 bases and 4 bases, with 4 bases remaining between them. CDR1 and CDR2 (germline): SGHNT, YYREEE (reference sequence).

This CDR3 reads CATSRPQGGPRTIYF. The CDR3 DNA sequence: TGTGCCACCAGCAGACCCCAGGGGGGCCCAAGGACCATATATTTT. The chain joins TRBV15 to TRBJ1-3; TRBD1 agrees at 7 bases. This CDR3 comprises 15 residues. In germline, CDR1 is LNHNV, CDR2 YYDKDF (reference sequence). The junction had 11 bases not matched to a gene; V was cut back by 2 bases and J by 10 bases.